Each of the 20 T cell receptor beta chains below was sequenced from the same sample in a study of a mutant IDH1 vaccine in newly diagnosed glioma. Stated time point: baseline, week 1 (first vaccination visit). Treatment described: pre-vaccination baseline after standard-of-care therapy. Here immunoSEQ multiplex PCR was the method, and the copy in TCRdb shows in-frame clones only, minus some. The sample has around 59,000 clones, 91% seen once; the top ten hold roughly 2.5%. The sample consisted of PBMCs, taken from a glioma patient treated with radiotherapy, temozolomide or both. These receptors originate from a middle-aged man with glioma.

The V call is TRBV5-8, the J call TRBJ1-2, with D tentatively TRBD1 (5 bases). Germline V CDR1 and CDR2: SGHTS, YDEGEE. V was pared by 4 bases and J by 7 bases, with 8 bases between. The CDR3 has 11 residues. The CDR3 sequence is CASSPGFGYTF. The CDR3 DNA sequence: TGTGCCAGCAGCCCAGGGTTTGGCTACACCTTC.

This clone has a single count. CDR3 amino acids: CASSPQQARDTGELFF. CDR3 nucleotide sequence: TGTGCCAGCTCACCCCAACAGGCCCGAGACACCGGGGAGCTGTTTTTT. The chain combines TRBV18 with TRBJ2-2, with a weak D call TRBD1 (5 bases). CDR3 length: 16 residues. Germline CDR1 is KGHSH and CDR2 is LQKENI. V was clipped by 3 bases and J by 3 bases, with 14 bases between them. Supplemented by reference TRBV18 and TRBJ2-2, the full variable domain reads NAGVMQNPRHLVRRRGQEARLRCSPMKGHSHVYWYRQLPEEGLKFMVYLQKENIIDESGMPKERFSAEFPKEGPSILRIQQVVRGDSAAYFCASSPQQARDTGELFFGEGSRLTVL.

The genes are TRBV6-5 and TRBJ1-5; the D is unclear. The V gene's germline CDR1 is MNHEY and CDR2 SVGAGI. Between the trimmed V and J ends, which lost 5 bases and 4 bases, there was a span of 9 bases. This CDR3 has 13 residues. The CDR3 DNA follows: TGTGCCAGCAGTCGGAGTGGGAATCAGCCCCAGCATTTT. This translates into CASSRSGNQPQHF.

The rearrangement uses TRBV7-2 and TRBJ2-7; TRBD1 aligns across 7 bases. Germline loops: CDR1 SGHTA, CDR2 FQGNSA. This CDR3 is built from 13 residues. J was trimmed by 6 bases and V by 1 base; bases with no gene match: 3. CDR3 DNA: TGTGCCAGCAGCTTAGTCGGGGACAGCGAGCAGTACTTC. It yields the protein CASSLVGDSEQYF.

The rearrangement uses TRBV7-2 and TRBJ2-7; D is possibly TRBD2 (5 bases). The V end lost 5 bases, the J end lost 4 bases, and 15 bases lay between the germline ends. CDR3 length: 14 residues. CDR1 and CDR2 from the germline V gene are SGHTA and FQGNSA. The CDR3 nucleotides read TGTGCCAGCAGCGCCGGGGTAGAAGGGTACGAGCAGTACTTC. Translating it yields CASSAGVEGYEQYF.

This chain joins TRBV5-1 and TRBJ2-7; tentative D call: TRBD2 (5 bases). Germline CDR1 reads SGHRS; CDR2 reads YFSETQ. The CDR3 is made up of 15 amino acids. Trimming left V 1 base short and J 3 bases short, with 14 bases between. CDR3: CASSLTSPSRYEQYF. DNA of the CDR3: TGCGCCAGCAGCTTGACTAGTCCATCCCGCTACGAGCAGTACTTC.

This clone has only one observation. The J gene is TRBJ2-5, the V gene TRBV6-4, with a tentative D call TRBD1 (6 bases). CDR3 length: 14 residues. Trimming removed 5 bases from V and 4 bases from J, with 14 bases in between. CDR1 is MRHNA and CDR2 is SNTAGT in the germline V gene. For the CDR3, the DNA is TGTGCCAGCAGTCCCACAGGGTGGGGAGAGACCCAGTACTTC. It is translated as CASSPTGWGETQYF.

The V call is TRBV27, the J call TRBJ1-1; D unresolved. With 0 bases removed from V and 0 bases from J, the gap between germline ends came to 5 bases. CDR3 size: 14 residues. The germline gives CDR1 MNHEY, CDR2 SMNVEV (reference sequence). CDR3 nucleotide sequence: TGTGCCAGCAGTTTATCCGGGATGAACACTGAAGCTTTCTTT. This codes for CASSLSGMNTEAFF.

The chain links TRBV28 to TRBJ1-5; TRBD1 matches at 7 bases. There are 13 residues in the CDR3. The trim removed 6 bases at V and 11 bases at J, leaving 10 bases unmatched. The germline gives CDR1 MDHEN, CDR2 SYDVKM. CDR3 bases: TGTGCCAGCAGAGGAGGGGGCCCTTTATCCCAGCATTTT. Translating it yields CASRGGGPLSQHF. The full variable domain, rest sourced from reference TRBV28 and TRBJ1-5, is DVKVTQSSRYLVKRTGEKVFLECVQDMDHENMFWYRQDPGLGLRLIYFSYDVKMKEKGDIPEGYSVSREKKERFSLILESASTNQTSMYLCASRGGGPLSQHFGDGTRLSIL.

V usage is TRBV7-9 and J usage is TRBJ2-7; D not certain. V was shortened by 5 bases and J by 0 bases, with 2 bases between the two germline ends. The CDR3 consists of 11 residues. Germline V gene lookup returns CDR1 SEHNR and CDR2 FQNEAQ (reference sequence). This chain's CDR3 is CASSASYEQYF. In nucleotides, the CDR3 is TGTGCCAGCAGCGCCTCCTACGAGCAGTACTTC.

The V and J genes are TRBV7-9 and TRBJ1-2, with a weak D call TRBD1 (5 bases). The CDR3 length is 16 residues. Germline V CDR1 and CDR2: SEHNR, FQNEAQ (reference sequence). Trimming took 4 bases from V and 8 from J, leaving 23 bases between them. CDR3 amino acids: CASSWSIPLPGHGYTF. DNA of the CDR3: TGTGCCAGCAGCTGGTCAATCCCGCTCCCCGGACACGGCTACACCTTC. Based on the CDR3 plus reference TRBV7-9 and TRBJ1-2, the full variable domain is DTGVSQNPRHKITKRGQNVTFRCDPISEHNRLYWYRQTLGQGPEFLTYFQNEAQLEKSRLLSDRFSAERPKGSFSTLEIQRTEQGDSAMYLCASSWSIPLPGHGYTFGSGTRLTVV.

V gene TRBV9 combines with J gene TRBJ2-1; perhaps TRBD1 as D (7 bases). The CDR3 covers 15 residues. The V gene's germline CDR1 is SGDLS and CDR2 YYNGEE. Trimming stripped 3 bases from V and 5 bases from J, with 15 bases between. The CDR3 DNA follows: TGTGCCAGCAGCGGAGGAGGGGGACAGCACAATGAGCAGTTCTTC. Its translation is CASSGGGGQHNEQFF.

The CDR3 is CSATQGFASGNTIYF. The CDR3 region has the DNA TGCAGCGCTACACAGGGGTTTGCCTCTGGAAACACCATATATTTT. The chain couples TRBV29-1 to TRBJ1-3, with 7 bases aligning to TRBD1. The CDR3 covers 15 residues. V shed 7 bases and J 0 bases; nucleotides not matched to a gene: 9. From germline, CDR1 is SQVTM and CDR2 ANQGSEA.

The V call is TRBV2, the J call TRBJ2-1, with D perhaps TRBD1 or TRBD2 (6 bases each). Germline values: CDR1 SNHLY, CDR2 FYNNEI. V lost 6 bases and J lost 7, with 22 bases in between. The CDR3 is 16 amino acids. The DNA for the CDR3 is TGTGCCAGCAGCCGAAACAGGGACTCCGGACGGAATGAGCAGTTCTTC. This gives the protein CASSRNRDSGRNEQFF.

The chain links TRBV11-2 to TRBJ2-7; tentatively, D is TRBD2 (6 bases). V gave up 5 bases and J gave up 7 bases, with 18 bases separating them. CDR1 and CDR2 from the germline V gene are SGHAT and FQNNGV. The CDR3 is 14 amino acids. In nucleotides, the CDR3 is TGTGCCAGCAGCCAACTAGGAGGGGTGGGGGAGCAGTACTTC. This translates into CASSQLGGVGEQYF.

This chain uses TRBV19 with TRBJ1-5, with 8 bases aligning to TRBD1. V was clipped by 3 bases and J by 4 bases; unmatched bases: 8. Per germline, CDR1 LNHDA and CDR2 SQIVND (reference sequence). The CDR3 length is 16 residues. The CDR3 sequence: CASSIRGRGINQPQHF. CDR3 nucleotides: TGTGCCAGTAGTATCAGGGGGCGGGGGATAAATCAGCCCCAGCATTTT.

The chain uses TRBV6-5 and TRBJ2-5; no clear D gene. From germline, CDR1 is MNHEY and CDR2 SVGAGI. Trimming left V 6 bases short and J 5 bases short, with 10 bases between. The CDR3 contains 12 residues. This CDR3 reads CASSSLGETQYF. CDR3 coding DNA: TGTGCCAGCAGCTCCCTAGGGGAGACCCAGTACTTC.

This sequence joins TRBV15 and TRBJ2-3, with TRBD2 matching 11 bases. Germline V gives CDR1 LNHNV, CDR2 YYDKDF (reference sequence). The CDR3 spans 17 residues. With 10 bases clipped from V and 0 bases from J, the junction kept 12 bases outside the gene matches. Here the CDR3 DNA reads TGTGCCATCAGATCCGGGACTAGCGGTTCTAGCACAGATACGCAGTATTTT. This codes for CAIRSGTSGSSTDTQYF.

DNA of the CDR3: TGTGCCAGCAGTTATAGCGGGAGAGGCCAAGAGACCCAGTACTTC. As protein: CASSYSGRGQETQYF. This sequence joins TRBV28 and TRBJ2-5; 9 nucleotides align to TRBD2. V was pared by 4 bases and J by 1 base, with 4 bases of the junction left unmatched. Germline V gene data show CDR1 as MDHEN and CDR2 as SYDVKM. The CDR3 runs 15 residues.

V usage is TRBV28 and J usage is TRBJ1-1; 7 nucleotides agree with TRBD1. Germline-derived CDR1 and CDR2 are MDHEN and SYDVKM. The CDR3 is 16 residues long. V shed 10 bases and J 0 bases; nucleotides not matched to a gene: 14. The DNA of the CDR3 is TGTGCCACTGTCCAGACGGGGACAGCCTTGAACACTGAAGCTTTCTTT. Translation gives CATVQTGTALNTEAFF.